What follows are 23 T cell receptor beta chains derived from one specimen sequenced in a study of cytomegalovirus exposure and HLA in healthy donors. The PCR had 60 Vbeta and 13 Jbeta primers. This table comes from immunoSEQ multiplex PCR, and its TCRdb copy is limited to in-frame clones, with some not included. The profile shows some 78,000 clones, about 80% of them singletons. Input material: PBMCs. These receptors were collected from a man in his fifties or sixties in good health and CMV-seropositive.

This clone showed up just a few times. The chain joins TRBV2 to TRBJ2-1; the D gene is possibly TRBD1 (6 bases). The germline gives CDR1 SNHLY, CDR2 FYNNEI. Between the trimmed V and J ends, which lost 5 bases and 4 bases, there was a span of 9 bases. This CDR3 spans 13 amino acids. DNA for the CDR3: TGTGCCAGCAGTCCAGGGGTTTACAATGAGCAGTTCTTC. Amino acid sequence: CASSPGVYNEQFF.

In DNA form, the CDR3 reads TGTGCCAGCAGGGCAGGACTAGCGGGATCCTACGAGCAGTACTTC. Translating it yields CASRAGLAGSYEQYF. The chain recombines TRBV5-4 with TRBJ2-5; 12 bases map to TRBD2. The last part of the DNA fits TRBJ2-7 better; the J call may be wrong. The germline CDR1 and CDR2 sequences are SGHNT and YYREEE (reference sequence). This CDR3 comprises 15 residues.

CDR3 sequence (DNA): TGTGCCAGCAGGGACAGGGTCGGCAATGAGCAGTTCTTC. Translating it yields CASRDRVGNEQFF. V is TRBV6-1 and J is TRBJ2-1, with 8 nucleotides matching TRBD1. V lost 6 bases to trimming and J lost 6 bases; unmatched junction nucleotides: 4. Germline V gene lookup returns CDR1 MNHNS and CDR2 SASEGT. The length of the CDR3 is 13 residues.

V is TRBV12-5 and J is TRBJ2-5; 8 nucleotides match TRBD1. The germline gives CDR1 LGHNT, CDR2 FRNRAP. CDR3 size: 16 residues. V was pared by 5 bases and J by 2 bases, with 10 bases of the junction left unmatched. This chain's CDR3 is CASGPLPGQGQETQYF. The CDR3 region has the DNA TGTGCTAGTGGTCCCCTCCCTGGACAGGGACAAGAGACCCAGTACTTC. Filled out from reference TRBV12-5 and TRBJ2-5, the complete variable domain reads DARVTQTPRHKVTEMGQEVTMRCQPILGHNTVFWYRQTMMQGLELLAYFRNRAPLDDSGMPKDRFSAEMPDATLATLKIQPSEPRDSAVYFCASGPLPGQGQETQYFGPGTRLLVL.

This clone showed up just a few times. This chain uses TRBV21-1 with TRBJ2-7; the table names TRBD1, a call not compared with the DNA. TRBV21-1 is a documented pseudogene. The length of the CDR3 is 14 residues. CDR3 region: CAKACAGYSYEQYF. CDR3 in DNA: TGTGCCAAGGCGTGCGCAGGGTATTCCTACGAGCAGTACTTC.

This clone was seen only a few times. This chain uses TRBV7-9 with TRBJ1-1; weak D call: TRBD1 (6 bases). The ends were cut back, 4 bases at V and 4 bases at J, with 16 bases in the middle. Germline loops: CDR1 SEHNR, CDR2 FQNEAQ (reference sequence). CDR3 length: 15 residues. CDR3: CASSSTGTRSTEAFF. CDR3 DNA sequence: TGTGCCAGCAGCTCTACCGGGACACGGAGCACTGAAGCTTTCTTT.

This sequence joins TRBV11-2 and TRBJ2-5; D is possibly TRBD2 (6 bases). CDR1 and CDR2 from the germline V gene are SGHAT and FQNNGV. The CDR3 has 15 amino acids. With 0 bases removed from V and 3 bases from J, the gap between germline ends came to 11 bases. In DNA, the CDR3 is TGTGCCAGCAGCTTAGATCCGGGCGGGGAAGAGACCCAGTACTTC. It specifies CASSLDPGGEETQYF.

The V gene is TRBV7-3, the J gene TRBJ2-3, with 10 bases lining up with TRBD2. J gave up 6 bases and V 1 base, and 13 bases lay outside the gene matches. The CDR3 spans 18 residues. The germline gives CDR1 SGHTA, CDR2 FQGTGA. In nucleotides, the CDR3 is TGTGCCAGCAGCTTAAACGGAGCTAGCGGGAGCGATTTCGATACGCAGTATTTT. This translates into CASSLNGASGSDFDTQYF.

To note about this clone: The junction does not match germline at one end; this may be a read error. CDR3 residues: CASSQIAGGPYYEQFF. The CDR3 bases are TGTGCCAGCAGCCAAATAGCGGGAGGGCCCTACTATGAGCAGTTCTTC. The chain carries TRBV4-2 and TRBJ2-1, with TRBD2 matching over 11 bases. Per the germline V gene, CDR1 is LGHNA and CDR2 is YNFKEQ. The CDR3 extends over 16 amino acids.

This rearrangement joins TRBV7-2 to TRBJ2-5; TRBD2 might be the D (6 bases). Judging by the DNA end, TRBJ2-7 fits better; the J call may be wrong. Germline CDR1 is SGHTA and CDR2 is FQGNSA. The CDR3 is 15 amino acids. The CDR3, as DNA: TGTGCCAGCAGACCCGCCCTCGGGGGAAGTTACGAGCAGTACTTC. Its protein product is CASRPALGGSYEQYF.

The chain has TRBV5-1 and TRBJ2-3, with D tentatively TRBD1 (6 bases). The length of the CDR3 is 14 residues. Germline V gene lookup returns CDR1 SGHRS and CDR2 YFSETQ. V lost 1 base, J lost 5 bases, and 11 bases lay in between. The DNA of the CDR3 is TGCGCCAGCAGCTTGCAGGGGCTCGGAGATACGCAGTATTTT. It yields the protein CASSLQGLGDTQYF.

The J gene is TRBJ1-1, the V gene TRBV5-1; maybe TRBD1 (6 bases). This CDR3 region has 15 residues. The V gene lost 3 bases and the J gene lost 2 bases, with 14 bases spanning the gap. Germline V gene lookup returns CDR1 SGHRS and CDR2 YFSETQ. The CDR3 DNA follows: TGCGCCAGCAGCTACAATGTGGGACAAAACACTGAAGCTTTCTTT. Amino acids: CASSYNVGQNTEAFF.

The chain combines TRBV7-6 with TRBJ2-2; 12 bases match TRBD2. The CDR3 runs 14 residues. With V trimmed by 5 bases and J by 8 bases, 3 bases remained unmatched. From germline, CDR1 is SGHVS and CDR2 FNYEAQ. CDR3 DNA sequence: TGTGCCAGCAGCCTACTAGCGGGAGGAGGGGAGCTGTTTTTT. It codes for CASSLLAGGGELFF.

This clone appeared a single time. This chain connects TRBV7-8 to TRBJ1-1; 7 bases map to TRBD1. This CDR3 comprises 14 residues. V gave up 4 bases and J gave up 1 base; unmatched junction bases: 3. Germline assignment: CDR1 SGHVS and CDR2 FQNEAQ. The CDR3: CASSWDSANTEAFF. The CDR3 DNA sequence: TGTGCCAGCAGCTGGGACAGTGCGAACACTGAAGCTTTCTTT.

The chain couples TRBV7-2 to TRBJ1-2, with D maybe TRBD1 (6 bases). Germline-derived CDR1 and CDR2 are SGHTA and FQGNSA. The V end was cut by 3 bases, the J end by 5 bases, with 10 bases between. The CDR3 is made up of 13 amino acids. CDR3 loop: CASSLAGAYGYTF. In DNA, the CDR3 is TGTGCCAGCAGCTTGGCAGGGGCGTATGGCTACACCTTC.

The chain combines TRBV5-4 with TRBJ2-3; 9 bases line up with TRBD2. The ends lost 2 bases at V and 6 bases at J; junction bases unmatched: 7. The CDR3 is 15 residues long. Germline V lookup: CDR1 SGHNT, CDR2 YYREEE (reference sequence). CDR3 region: CASSFGVAGEDTQYF. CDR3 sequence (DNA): TGTGCCAGCAGCTTTGGAGTAGCGGGAGAGGATACGCAGTATTTT.

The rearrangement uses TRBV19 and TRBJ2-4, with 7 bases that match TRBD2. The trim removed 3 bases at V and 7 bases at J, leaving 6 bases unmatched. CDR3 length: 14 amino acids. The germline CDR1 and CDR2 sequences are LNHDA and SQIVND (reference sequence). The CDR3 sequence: CASSMRRGGNIQYF. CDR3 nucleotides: TGTGCCAGTAGTATGCGGAGGGGAGGGAACATTCAGTACTTC.

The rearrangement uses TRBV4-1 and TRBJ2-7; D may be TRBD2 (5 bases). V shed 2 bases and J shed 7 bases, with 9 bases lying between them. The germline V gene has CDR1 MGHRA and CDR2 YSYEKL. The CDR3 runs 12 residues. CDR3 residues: CASSQRDKEQYF. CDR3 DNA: TGCGCCAGCAGCCAACGGGATAAGGAGCAGTACTTC.

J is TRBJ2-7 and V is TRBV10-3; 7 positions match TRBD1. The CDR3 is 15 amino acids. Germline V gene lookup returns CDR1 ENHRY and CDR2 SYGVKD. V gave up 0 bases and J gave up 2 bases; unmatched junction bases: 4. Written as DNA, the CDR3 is TGTGCCATCAGTGAGTCTGGGACAGAGACCTACGAGCAGTACTTC. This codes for CAISESGTETYEQYF.

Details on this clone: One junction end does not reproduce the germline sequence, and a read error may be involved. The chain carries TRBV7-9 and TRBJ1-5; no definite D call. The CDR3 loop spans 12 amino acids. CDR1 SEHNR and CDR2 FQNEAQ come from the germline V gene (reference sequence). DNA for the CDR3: TGTTCCAGCAGCTTCTTCAATCAGCCCCAGCATTTT. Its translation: CSSSFFNQPQHF.

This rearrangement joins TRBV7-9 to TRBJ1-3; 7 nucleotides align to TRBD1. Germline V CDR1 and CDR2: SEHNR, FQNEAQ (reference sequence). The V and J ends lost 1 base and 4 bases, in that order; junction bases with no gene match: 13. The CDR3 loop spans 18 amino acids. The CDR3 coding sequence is TGTGCCAGCAGCTTAGAGGGGGCCTTCCCCGGCGAGGGAAACACCATATATTTT. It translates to CASSLEGAFPGEGNTIYF.

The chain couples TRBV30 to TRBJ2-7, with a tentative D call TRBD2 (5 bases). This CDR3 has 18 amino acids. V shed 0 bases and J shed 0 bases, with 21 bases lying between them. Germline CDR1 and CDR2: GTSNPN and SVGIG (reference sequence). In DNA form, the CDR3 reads TGTGCCTGGAGTGTACTTTTTGGATTGGACTTTTCCTCCTACGAGCAGTACTTC. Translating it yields CAWSVLFGLDFSSYEQYF. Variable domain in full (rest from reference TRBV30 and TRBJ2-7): SQTIHQWPATLVQPVGSPLSLECTVEGTSNPNLYWYRQAAGRGLQLLFYSVGIGQISSEVPQNLSASRPQDRQFILSSKKLLLSDSGFYLCAWSVLFGLDFSSYEQYFGPGTRLTVT.

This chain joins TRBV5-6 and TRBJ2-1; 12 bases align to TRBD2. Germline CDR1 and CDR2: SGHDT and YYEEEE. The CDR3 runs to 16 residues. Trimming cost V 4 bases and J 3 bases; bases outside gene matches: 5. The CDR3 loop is CASSRTSGAYYNEQFF. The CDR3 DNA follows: TGTGCCAGCAGCAGGACTAGCGGGGCCTACTACAATGAGCAGTTCTTC.